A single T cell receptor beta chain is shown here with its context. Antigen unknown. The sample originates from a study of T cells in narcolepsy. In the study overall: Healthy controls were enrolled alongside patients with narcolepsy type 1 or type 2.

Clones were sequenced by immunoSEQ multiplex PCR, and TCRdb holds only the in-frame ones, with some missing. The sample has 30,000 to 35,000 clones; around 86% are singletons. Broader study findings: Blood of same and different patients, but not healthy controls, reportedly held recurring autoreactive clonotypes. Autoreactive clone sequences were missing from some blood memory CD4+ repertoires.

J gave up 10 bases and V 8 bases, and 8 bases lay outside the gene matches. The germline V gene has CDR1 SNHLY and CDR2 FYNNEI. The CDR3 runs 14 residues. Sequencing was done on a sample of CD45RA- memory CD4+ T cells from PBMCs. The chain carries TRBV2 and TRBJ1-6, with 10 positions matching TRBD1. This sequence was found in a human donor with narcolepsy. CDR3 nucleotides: TGTGCCAGCCTGCAGACAGGGGGCGGATCACCCCTCCACTTT. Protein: CASLQTGGGSPLHF. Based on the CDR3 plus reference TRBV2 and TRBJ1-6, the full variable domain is EPEVTQTPSHQVTQMGQEVILRCVPISNHLYFYWYRQILGQKVEFLVSFYNNEISEKSEIFDDQFSVERPDGSNFTLKIRSTKLEDSAMYFCASLQTGGGSPLHFGNGTRLTVT.